Given below is one TCR beta chain in context. Its specific antigen is unknown. No much larger clone is present one base from it, and per-base qualities are unavailable. CDR1 MNHNY and CDR2 SVGAGI are derived from the germline V gene (reference sequence). Relative to germline, V is 0 bases shorter and J is 5 bases shorter, with 10 bases between their ends. Including cysteine and phenylalanine, the CDR3 has 14 amino acids. The retained sequence is limited to the CDR3, 42 bases, with the frame set at the first base. Healthy HIV-negative adults with no recently reported acute infections or vaccinations were included as donors. All donors were Caucasian adults living in Nashville, Tennessee, USA. CD4+ T cells were enriched through magnetic negative selection, after which naive cells were positively selected on CD45RA and the remaining negative fraction served as the memory subset. After blood collection by leukapheresis, PBMCs were isolated using Ficoll-Histopaque density gradient centrifugation and then cryopreserved in the vapor phase of liquid nitrogen. Analytical flow cytometry was used to check the purity and quantity of each magnetically sorted T cell population. Genomic DNA was isolated from every sorted fraction and measured by UV absorbance on a Nanodrop 2000c.

This sample was included in a study of shared clonotypes between healthy human individuals (dated by TCRdb to 2018 to 2020). Study-wide context: The cohort included a few men and a couple of women between 18 and 49 years of age. For each donor, CD4 naive and CD4 memory were each run on three plates, CD8 naive on two plates, and CD8 memory on one plate. To estimate repertoire size and how much clonotypes are shared between individuals, the study performed deep sequencing of blood TCR repertoires from five healthy adults. To increase sequencing depth and limit assay-specific biases, TCR repertoire library preparation and sequencing were carried out by different laboratories using diverse techniques. Each donor's leukapheresis produced roughly between about 0.85 and 10 billion PBMCs. Summary of the overall study and its limitations: Compared with non-shared clonotypes, the clonotypes found in all four sorted-subset donors had higher generation probabilities. Sampling was restricted to blood, and TCR repertoires in tissue are likely to differ from TCR repertoires in blood. The genetic and exposure-history diversity represented was limited by the small number of donors. When four donors were compared, the shared fraction of clonotypes was 5% to 6.5% for naive CD4, roughly 3.3% for naive CD8, 2.3% for memory CD4, and 0.4% for memory CD8. Based on pairwise subsampling, the degree of clonotype sharing among donors was expected to be affected by sequencing depth. Incomplete sequencing was indicated by rarefaction of sorted-subset datasets, despite the large sequencing depth. Naive subsets generally had larger estimated clonotype richness than memory subsets.

Using the deep immunoSEQ assay, multiplex PCR amplified TCR CDR3 regions from genomic DNA. Extracted genomic DNA from each cell subset was spread evenly across all wells of several immunoSEQ 96-well plates, with each plate serving as a replicate. For sorted subsets, each replicate PCR was loaded with roughly 200 ng genomic DNA, equivalent to some 31,000 T cell genomes. Purified libraries were measured with a Qubit 3.0 fluorometer, size-checked on a Bioanalyzer 2100, and measured again with the KAPA Library Quantification kit. A separate single-read 150-cycle Illumina NextSeq 550 flow cell was used to sequence each immunoSEQ 96-well plate. The original methods were these. Because the immunoSEQ output included only junctional sequences and no quality scores, the filtering could not be the same as the filtering used for full-length reads. Sequences were annotated with PyIR, a Python wrapper for IgBLAST v1.9, using IMGT germline references to assign V/J genes and CDR3. Any read was removed if the V/J assignment was weak (E-value above 1e-6), the CDR3 was missing, or the read contained stop codons, out-of-frame junctions, or ambiguous translated residues. V3J clonotypes were defined as sequences sharing the same inferred V gene, J gene, and CDR3 amino acid sequence. Percentage overlap between repertoires was calculated by dividing the number of shared unique clonotypes by the size of the smaller repertoire. Richness of each repertoire was evaluated using RTK rarefaction, the Chao1 estimator, and Recon v2.1 estimates of unobserved clonotypes. For all TCRbeta clonotypes obtained by the gDNA method from a few donors, generation probabilities were computed with OLGA. TCRdb stores this immuneACCESS table with in-frame sequences only. Part of the clones is absent; in the studies checked, under half of the shortfall reflects unresolved V genes, and no reason is known for the rest. For V, J and clone size, that table is used; D and trimming come from the DNA. The sample includes about 1 million clones, with approximately 68% observed a single time. About 1.5% of the sample comes from the top ten.

Sequencing input: memory CD4+ T cells sorted from blood. The cell subset or site label corresponds to: CD45RA-negative fraction. The chain is encoded by TRBV6-6 joined to TRBJ2-5; TRBD2 is a possible D gene, resting on 6 matching bases. This receptor was taken from a man younger than 35 in good health. The bases are TGTGCCAGCAGTTACTCGGGGGGAGGTGAGACCCAGTACTTC. It translates to CASSYSGGGETQYF.